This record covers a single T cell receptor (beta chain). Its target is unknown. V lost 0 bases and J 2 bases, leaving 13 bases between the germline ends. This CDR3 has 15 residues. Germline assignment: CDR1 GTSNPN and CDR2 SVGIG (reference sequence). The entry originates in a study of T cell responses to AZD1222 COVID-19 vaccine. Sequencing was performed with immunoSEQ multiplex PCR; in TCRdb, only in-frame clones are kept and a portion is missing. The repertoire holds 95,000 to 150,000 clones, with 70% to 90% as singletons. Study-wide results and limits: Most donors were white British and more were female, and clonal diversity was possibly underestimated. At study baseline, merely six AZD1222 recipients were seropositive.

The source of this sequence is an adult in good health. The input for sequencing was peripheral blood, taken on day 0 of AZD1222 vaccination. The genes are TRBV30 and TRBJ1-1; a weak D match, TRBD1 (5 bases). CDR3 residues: CAWSVLEGLNTEAFF. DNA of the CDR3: TGTGCCTGGAGTGTACTGGAGGGGTTAAACACTGAAGCTTTCTTT.